The source of this T cell receptor beta chain is a study of blood T cells in healthy people across ages. The second PCR ran about 6 to 11 cycles with a sample-barcoded 5' primer and J-beta primers. TCRdb passed the 5' RACE reads through MiXCR, listing each CDR3 protein once. The sample includes about 1,400,000 distinct CDR3 sequences, around 39% of them seen just once. Comment on this clonotype: At one boundary the junction diverges from the germline segment, which might be a read error.

The CDR3 runs 15 residues. Germline assignment: CDR1 SGHDN and CDR2 FVKESK. The chain is built from TRBV14 and TRBJ2-7; no firm D call. This sequence originates from a woman aged 18-30 years in good health. Sample: blood. CDR3 region: CVSSQVMGLTYEQYF. DNA of the CDR3: TGTGTCAGCAGCCAAGTAATGGGGTTAACCTACGAGCAGTACTTC.